These 10 T cell receptor beta chains were all obtained from the same sample, sequenced in a study of identical twins. MiXCR, applied by TCRdb to the 5' RACE reads, yields one record per CDR3 protein. The sample includes around 230,000 distinct CDR3 sequences, around a tenth of them seen just once. Sequencing input: memory (CD45RO+) T cells sorted from blood. These receptors all stem from a woman between 18 and 29 years old in good health.

Concerning this clonotype itself: The final CDR3 position lacks the conserved phenylalanine or tryptophan, pointing to a likely read error. This sequence joins TRBV2 and TRBJ1-2; D remains unclear. Deletions cut 1 base from V and 8 bases from J, with 5 bases between. The germline CDR1 and CDR2 sequences are SNHLY and FYNNEI. This CDR3 region has 11 residues. CDR3 bases: TGTGCCAGCAGTGAAGACGGGGGCTACACCATC. The encoded protein is CASSEDGGYTI.

V gene TRBV5-1 combines with J gene TRBJ1-1, with 8 nucleotides matching TRBD1. The junction had 2 bases not matched to a gene; V was cut back by 4 bases and J by 3 bases. Per the germline V gene, CDR1 is SGHRS and CDR2 is YFSETQ. The CDR3 has 13 amino acids. CDR3 in amino acids: CASSMTGDTEAFF. In DNA, the CDR3 is TGCGCCAGCAGCATGACAGGGGACACTGAAGCTTTCTTT. Filled out from reference TRBV5-1 and TRBJ1-1, the complete variable domain reads KAGVTQTPRYLIKTRGQQVTLSCSPISGHRSVSWYQQTPGQGLQFLFEYFSETQRNKGNFPGRFSGRQFSNSRSEMNVSTLELGDSALYLCASSMTGDTEAFFGQGTRLTVV.

V usage is TRBV12-3 or TRBV12-4 and J usage is TRBJ2-2; D is possibly TRBD2 (5 bases). The CDR3 totals 14 residues. V lost 0 bases, J lost 7 bases, and 9 bases lay in between. CDR3 sequence (DNA): TGTGCCAGCAGTTTAGCCTCTAGCATCGGGGAGCTGTTTTTT. As protein: CASSLASSIGELFF.

This clonotype was counted only a few times. The V gene is TRBV20-1, the J gene TRBJ1-1, with 9 positions matching TRBD1. Germline V gene lookup returns CDR1 DFQATT and CDR2 SNEGSKA (reference sequence). The CDR3 sequence is 13 residues long. The V gene end was trimmed by 7 bases and the J gene end by 5 bases; junction bases not matched to a gene: 8. CDR3 residues: CSVSQGAWTEAFF. The CDR3 DNA sequence: TGCAGTGTCTCACAGGGGGCGTGGACTGAAGCTTTCTTT.

The CDR3 loop is CATNQVRGSDTQYF. For the CDR3, the DNA is TGCGCCACCAACCAGGTCCGGGGGAGTGATACGCAGTATTTT. This chain uses TRBV10-1 with TRBJ2-3, with a weak D call TRBD2 (6 bases). V lost 10 bases and J 6 bases, leaving 20 bases between the germline ends. Germline V gives CDR1 WNHNN, CDR2 SYGVQD (reference sequence). This CDR3 is built from 14 residues.

This clonotype was picked up a small number of times. This chain connects TRBV14 to TRBJ1-1, with D possibly being TRBD1 (5 bases). The CDR3 runs to 13 residues. From germline, CDR1 is SGHDN and CDR2 FVKESK. The V and J ends lost 4 bases and 7 bases respectively, with 13 bases between them. CDR3 DNA sequence: TGTGCCAGCAGCCTCATCGGGGGGGTTGAAGCTTTCTTT. Translated: CASSLIGGVEAFF.

V and J are TRBV2 and TRBJ2-7, with D unclear. This CDR3 has 12 residues. Germline V gives CDR1 SNHLY, CDR2 FYNNEI. V was cut by 5 bases and J by 4 bases, with 9 bases left in between. CDR3 DNA sequence: TGTGCCAGCAGTTTACATAGATACGAGCAGTACTTC. Encoded protein: CASSLHRYEQYF.

This clonotype occurred many times. The chain carries TRBV11-2 and TRBJ2-5; 8 bases align to TRBD2. Germline lookup yields CDR1 SGHAT and CDR2 FQNNGV. V trimming: 5 bases; J trimming: 2 bases; junction bases outside the gene matches: 10. CDR3 length equals 16 residues. CDR3 protein: CASSLFGGALQETQYF. The DNA for the CDR3 is TGTGCCAGCAGCCTATTCGGGGGGGCGCTTCAAGAGACCCAGTACTTC. Together with reference TRBV11-2 and TRBJ2-5, the CDR3 gives the full variable domain: EAGVAQSPRYKIIEKRQSVAFWCNPISGHATLYWYQQILGQGPKLLIQFQNNGVVDDSQLPKDRFSAERLKGVDSTLKIQPAKLEDSAVYLCASSLFGGALQETQYFGPGTRLLVL.

This clonotype was seen a few times. This chain joins TRBV7-2 and TRBJ1-5, with 7 positions matching TRBD1. This CDR3 has 15 residues. Germline values: CDR1 SGHTA, CDR2 FQGNSA. J gave up 6 bases and V 6 bases, and 11 bases lay outside the gene matches. CDR3 in amino acids: CASSRNRGSSQPQHF. CDR3 nucleotides: TGTGCCAGCAGTCGAAACAGGGGAAGTAGTCAGCCCCAGCATTTT.

The chain uses TRBV14 and TRBJ2-5, with 7 bases that match TRBD1. The CDR3 extends over 15 amino acids. After removal of 0 bases from V and 9 bases from J, the junction contained 10 bases not matched to a gene. Germline V gene lookup returns CDR1 SGHDN and CDR2 FVKESK. The CDR3 reads CASSQDGATGRAQYF. As DNA, the CDR3 is TGTGCCAGCAGCCAAGATGGGGCGACAGGGCGTGCCCAGTACTTC.